This TCR beta chain is from a study of vaccination and CD4 T cells after COVID-19. Study overall: Six men and four women formed the convalescents, two being Hispanic. Study-wide points: For SARS-CoV-2-reactive clonotypes, the median went from about 20 to 38, a nonsignificant increase. In convalescent patients, 304 of 307 vaccine-specific clones were spike mono-reactive.

There are 13 residues in the CDR3. The V gene lost 6 bases and the J gene lost 4 bases, with 12 bases spanning the gap. CDR1 is MNHNS and CDR2 is SASEGT in the germline V gene. Sequencing of cultured CD4+ T cell DNA used the Oncomine TCR Beta short-read assay. TCRdb recomputed calls from the PCR reads with MiXCR, one row per CDR3 protein. The sample lists about 5,400 distinct CDR3 sequences, about 34% occurring once. Treatment defined: approximately nine-day PBMC culture with coronavirus spike peptide pools or control peptides (ViraFEST assay). CD4+ T lymphocytes from the unexposed donor were collected before the COVID-19 pandemic (2011-2018). On day 3 and again on day 7, fresh IL-2 medium was used to replace half the medium. Regarding this clonotype: Its specificity is unknown.

V usage is TRBV6-1 and J usage is TRBJ1-2; D might be TRBD1 (5 bases). The sequence came from a human donor in good health. The sequencing input was CD4+ T cells from blood, cultured in vitro. CDR3 sequence reads: CASRTGGLYGYTF. CDR3 DNA sequence: TGTGCCAGCAGAACGGGGGGACTCTATGGCTACACCTTC.